A single sample gave rise to the 3 T cell receptor beta chains below, sequenced in a study of T cell repertoires in cytomegalovirus infection. Antigens of these TCRs are unknown. TCRdb reanalysed the reads using MiXCR and keeps one entry per CDR3 protein. The profile shows around 770,000 distinct CDR3 sequences, under 35% of them singletons. The starting material was cultured CD8+ T cells from PBMCs, obtained from culture after CMV antigen stimulation. The source of these receptors is a human donor in good health (CMV status not recorded). Some clones in this sample may be carry-over from other donors' samples.

A few counts support this clonotype. This chain connects TRBV7-9 to TRBJ1-2; D uncertain. CDR1 SEHNR and CDR2 FQNEAQ come from the germline V gene (reference sequence). The CDR3 consists of 13 residues. Trimming removed 6 bases from V and 5 bases from J, with 13 bases in between. The CDR3 loop reads CASSSREVYGYTF. The DNA for the CDR3 is TGTGCCAGCAGTTCAAGGGAGGTATATGGCTACACCTTC.

This sequence joins TRBV9 and TRBJ2-1, with TRBD2 as a possible D gene (6 bases). With 1 base removed from V and 4 bases from J, the gap between germline ends came to 12 bases. The CDR3 has 15 residues. The germline gives CDR1 SGDLS, CDR2 YYNGEE. The CDR3 here is CASSVSGENYNEQFF. CDR3 sequence (DNA): TGTGCCAGCAGCGTATCGGGGGAAAATTACAATGAGCAGTTCTTC.

As concerns this clonotype: This likely comes from a read error, as the CDR3 has no conserved phenylalanine or tryptophan at its end. The limits of the CDR3 on the DNA are not certain, so only TCRdb's listed CDR3 is given. The CDR3 protein is CASSVATEIFY. The chain employs TRBV9 and TRBJ1-5. Both ends counted, the CDR3 spans 11 residues. The germline V gene encodes CDR1 SGDLS and CDR2 YYNGEE.